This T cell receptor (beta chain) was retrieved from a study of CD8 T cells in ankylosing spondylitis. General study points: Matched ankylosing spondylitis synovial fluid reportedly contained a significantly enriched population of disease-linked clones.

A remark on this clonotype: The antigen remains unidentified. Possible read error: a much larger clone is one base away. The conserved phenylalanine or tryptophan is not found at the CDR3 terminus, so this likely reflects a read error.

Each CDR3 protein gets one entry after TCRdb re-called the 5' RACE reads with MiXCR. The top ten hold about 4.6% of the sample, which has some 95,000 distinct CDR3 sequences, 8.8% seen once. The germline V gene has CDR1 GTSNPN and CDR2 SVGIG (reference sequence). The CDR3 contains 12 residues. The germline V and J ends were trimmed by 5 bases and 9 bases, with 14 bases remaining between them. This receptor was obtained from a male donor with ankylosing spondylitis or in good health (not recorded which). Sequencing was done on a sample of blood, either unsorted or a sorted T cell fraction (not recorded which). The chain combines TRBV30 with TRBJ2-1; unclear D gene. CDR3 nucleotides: TGTGCCTGGGAGGCCAGGTACGGTGAGCAGTTCCTC. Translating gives CAWEARYGEQFL.